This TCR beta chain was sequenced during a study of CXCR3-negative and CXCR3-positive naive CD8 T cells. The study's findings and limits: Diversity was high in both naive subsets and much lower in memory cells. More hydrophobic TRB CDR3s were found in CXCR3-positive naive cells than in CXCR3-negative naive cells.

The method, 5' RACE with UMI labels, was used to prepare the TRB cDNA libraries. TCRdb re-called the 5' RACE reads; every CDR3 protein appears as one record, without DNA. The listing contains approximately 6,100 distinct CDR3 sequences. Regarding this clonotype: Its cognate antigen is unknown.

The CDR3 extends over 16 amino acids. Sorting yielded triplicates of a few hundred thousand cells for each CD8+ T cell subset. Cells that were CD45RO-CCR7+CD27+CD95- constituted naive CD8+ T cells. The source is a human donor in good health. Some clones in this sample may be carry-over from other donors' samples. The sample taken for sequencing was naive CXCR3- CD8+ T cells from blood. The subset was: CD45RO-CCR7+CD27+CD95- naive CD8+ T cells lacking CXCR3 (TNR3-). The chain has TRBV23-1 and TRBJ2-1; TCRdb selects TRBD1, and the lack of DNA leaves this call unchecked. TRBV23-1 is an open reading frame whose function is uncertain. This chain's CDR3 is CASSPPRGTEHNEQFF.